Below, 2 T cell receptor beta chains from the same sample are listed, as sequenced in a study of blood T cell repertoires in COVID-19. Generated by immunoSEQ multiplex PCR, the TCRdb table keeps only in-frame clones and is missing some. The profile shows about 200,000 clones, roughly 80% of them singletons. The sequencing sample was made of peripheral blood. The receptors here all came from a woman older than 75 with acute or convalescent COVID-19.

This clone was detected only once. The V gene is TRBV5-1, the J gene TRBJ1-2, with D possibly being TRBD1 (5 bases). Germline V gives CDR1 SGHRS, CDR2 YFSETQ. The CDR3 is 15 amino acids. V was pared by 0 bases and J by 1 base, with 10 bases between. The CDR3 loop is CASSLGDSLNYGYTF. In DNA, the CDR3 is TGCGCCAGCAGCTTGGGAGACAGCCTTAACTATGGCTACACCTTC. Full variable domain (remainder filled in from reference TRBV5-1 and TRBJ1-2): KAGVTQTPRYLIKTRGQQVTLSCSPISGHRSVSWYQQTPGQGLQFLFEYFSETQRNKGNFPGRFSGRQFSNSRSEMNVSTLELGDSALYLCASSLGDSLNYGYTFGSGTRLTVV.

This clone was recorded once. V and J are TRBV12-3 or TRBV12-4 and TRBJ2-3, with 7 bases aligning to TRBD1. CDR3 length equals 13 residues. V lost 6 bases and J lost 6; bases outside the gene matches: 6. This chain's CDR3 is CASRSTGVDTQYF. As DNA, the CDR3 is TGTGCCAGCAGGTCAACAGGGGTGGATACGCAGTATTTT.